This record covers a single T cell receptor (beta chain). This entry is derived from a study of blood T cells in healthy people across ages. The ends lost 2 bases at V and 4 bases at J; junction bases unmatched: 4. This CDR3 region has 15 residues. Germline V gives CDR1 SGHRS, CDR2 YFSETQ. Alongside a J-beta primer mix, a sample-barcoded 5' primer served in a second PCR lasting 7 to 11 cycles. Tags on each cDNA molecule came from a template-switch adaptor with 12 random nucleotides. A minimum of 3 million CDR3-containing paired-end reads was obtained for each sample. TCRdb re-derived calls from the 5' RACE reads in MiXCR, one entry per CDR3 protein. The table includes about 650,000 distinct CDR3 sequences, around 50% detected once. The sample providers were healthy Caucasian people from Russia, aged roughly 6 to 90. Per sample, at least 6 micrograms of total RNA were extracted.

Sequenced material: blood. This sequence was found in a woman at least 80 years old in good health. The chain has TRBV5-1 and TRBJ2-1, with 9 nucleotides matching TRBD2. DNA of the CDR3: TGCGCCAGCAGCTTTGCTAGCGGGGTATACAATGAGCAGTTCTTC. It yields the protein CASSFASGVYNEQFF.